A selection of T cell receptor beta chains follows, all from one sample in a study of OX40 agonist ivuxolimab in advanced cancers. Data came from immunoSEQ multiplex PCR; TCRdb stores just in-frame clones and leaves some out. Of around 82,000 clones in the sample, around nine tenths were seen once. This specimen was CD4+ or CD8+ T cells sorted from blood, taken in a trial of the OX40 agonist ivuxolimab. The receptors derive from an adult with an advanced solid tumor such as melanoma, head and neck, liver or kidney cancer. Both conserved end residues are part of each CDR3. Each record gives: J gene, clone size, CDR3 length, V gene, D gene, CDR3 DNA, CDR3 protein. D genes are given only for firm matches. Clone size is stated in some rows and not others, as once, few, many or a class when expanded.

j_call: TRBJ1-2
clone_size: NA
cdr3_length: 17
v_call: TRBV11-2
d_call: NA
cdr3_nt: TGTGCCAGCAGCTCCCGTTTGGGGGCGGAATCTAACTATGGCTACACCTTC
cdr3_aa: CASSSRLGAESNYGYTF

j_call: TRBJ1-4
clone_size: once
cdr3_length: 14
v_call: TRBV6-6
d_call: TRBD1
cdr3_nt: TGTGCCAGCAGCTATGCAGGGGGAGGTGAAAAACTGTTTTTT
cdr3_aa: CASSYAGGGEKLFF

j_call: TRBJ2-7
clone_size: NA
cdr3_length: 17
v_call: TRBV5-8
d_call: NA
cdr3_nt: TGTGCCAGCAGCTCATACAAAACCAAGAACAGGGCTGGAGAGCAGTACTTC
cdr3_aa: CASSSYKTKNRAGEQYF

j_call: TRBJ2-1
clone_size: once
cdr3_length: 15
v_call: TRBV5-1
d_call: NA
cdr3_nt: TGCGCCAGCAGCTTGGTAATGAACAGCTTCAATGAGCAGTTCTTC
cdr3_aa: CASSLVMNSFNEQFF

j_call: TRBJ2-7
clone_size: NA
cdr3_length: 16
v_call: TRBV15
d_call: TRBD1
cdr3_nt: TGTGCCACCAGCAGATCGACCGGGACAGCAACGTACGAGCAGTACTTC
cdr3_aa: CATSRSTGTATYEQYF

j_call: TRBJ2-5
clone_size: NA
cdr3_length: 16
v_call: TRBV7-2
d_call: NA
cdr3_nt: TGTGCCAGCAGCTTACGGTGGGGGGGCTTTGGAGAGACCCAGTACTTC
cdr3_aa: CASSLRWGGFGETQYF

j_call: TRBJ2-5
clone_size: NA
cdr3_length: 14
v_call: TRBV7-8
d_call: NA
cdr3_nt: TGTGCCAGCAGCCGGAGGGACCCGGCGGGGACCCAGTACTTC
cdr3_aa: CASSRRDPAGTQYF

j_call: TRBJ1-2
clone_size: NA
cdr3_length: 13
v_call: TRBV7-2
d_call: TRBD1
cdr3_nt: TGTGCCAGCAGCTCGGGACAGGGCTATGGCTACACCTTC
cdr3_aa: CASSSGQGYGYTF

j_call: TRBJ1-2
clone_size: NA
cdr3_length: 13
v_call: TRBV7-2
d_call: TRBD1
cdr3_nt: TGTGCCAGCAGCTCGGGACAGGGGTATGGCTACACCTTC
cdr3_aa: CASSSGQGYGYTF

j_call: TRBJ2-2
clone_size: NA
cdr3_length: 15
v_call: TRBV7-2
d_call: TRBD1
cdr3_nt: TGTGCCAGTTTGAGGACAGGGGGCGCATTCGGGGAGCTGTTTTTT
cdr3_aa: CASLRTGGAFGELFF

j_call: TRBJ1-2
clone_size: NA
cdr3_length: 15
v_call: TRBV7-2
d_call: TRBD1
cdr3_nt: TGTGCCAGCAGCTCGGACAGGGGGCTAATGTATGGCTACACCTTC
cdr3_aa: CASSSDRGLMYGYTF

j_call: TRBJ2-3
clone_size: NA
cdr3_length: 13
v_call: TRBV2
d_call: NA
cdr3_nt: TGTGCCAGCAGTGGATCCAGCACAGATACGCAGTATTTT
cdr3_aa: CASSGSSTDTQYF

j_call: TRBJ1-1
clone_size: NA
cdr3_length: 11
v_call: TRBV18
d_call: NA
cdr3_nt: TGTGCCAGCTCAACGAACACTGAAGCTTTCTTT
cdr3_aa: CASSTNTEAFF

j_call: TRBJ1-1
clone_size: NA
cdr3_length: 13
v_call: TRBV19
d_call: TRBD1
cdr3_nt: TGTGCCAGTAGTGACAGGGTGAACACTGAAGCTTTCTTT
cdr3_aa: CASSDRVNTEAFF

j_call: TRBJ2-1
clone_size: NA
cdr3_length: 12
v_call: TRBV11-1
d_call: NA
cdr3_nt: TGTGCCAGCAGCTCCTACTACAATGAGCAGTTCTTC
cdr3_aa: CASSSYYNEQFF

j_call: TRBJ2-7
clone_size: once
cdr3_length: 14
v_call: TRBV7-9
d_call: NA
cdr3_nt: TGTGCCAGCAGCTTAGATACAGGATGGGACGAGCAGTACTTC
cdr3_aa: CASSLDTGWDEQYF

j_call: TRBJ1-2
clone_size: NA
cdr3_length: 14
v_call: TRBV19
d_call: NA
cdr3_nt: TGTGCCAGTAGTGCGAGTGGGGGCGTGGAAGGCTACACCTTC
cdr3_aa: CASSASGGVEGYTF

j_call: TRBJ1-5
clone_size: NA
cdr3_length: 16
v_call: TRBV7-8
d_call: NA
cdr3_nt: TGTGCCAGCAGCTTCAGACCTGACTTAGGACTTCAGCCCCAGCATTTT
cdr3_aa: CASSFRPDLGLQPQHF

j_call: TRBJ1-5
clone_size: NA
cdr3_length: 14
v_call: TRBV4-2
d_call: NA
cdr3_nt: TGTGCCAGCAGCCAAGAGTTAGTACATCAGCCCCAGCATTTT
cdr3_aa: CASSQELVHQPQHF

j_call: TRBJ1-1
clone_size: NA
cdr3_length: 14
v_call: TRBV19
d_call: NA
cdr3_nt: TGTGCCAGTAGTATAGAATTCTCGGCCACTGAAGCTTTCTTT
cdr3_aa: CASSIEFSATEAFF

j_call: TRBJ1-3
clone_size: NA
cdr3_length: 15
v_call: TRBV6-5
d_call: NA
cdr3_nt: TGTGCCAGCAACCCGACAGGCTTCTCTGGAAACACCATATATTTT
cdr3_aa: CASNPTGFSGNTIYF

j_call: TRBJ1-2
clone_size: NA
cdr3_length: 14
v_call: TRBV28
d_call: NA
cdr3_nt: TGTGCCAGCAGGAGCAGACCTACTAACTATGGCTACACCTTC
cdr3_aa: CASRSRPTNYGYTF

j_call: TRBJ1-1
clone_size: once
cdr3_length: 15
v_call: TRBV9
d_call: TRBD1
cdr3_nt: TGTGCCAGCAGCGCCACCGGTGGACAGGACACTGAAGCTTTCTTT
cdr3_aa: CASSATGGQDTEAFF

j_call: TRBJ2-2
clone_size: NA
cdr3_length: 15
v_call: TRBV5-4
d_call: NA
cdr3_nt: TGTGCCAGCAGCTTGGGCGCAAGCAACACCGGGGAGCTGTTTTTT
cdr3_aa: CASSLGASNTGELFF

j_call: TRBJ1-1
clone_size: NA
cdr3_length: 13
v_call: TRBV6-4
d_call: TRBD1
cdr3_nt: TGTGCCAGCAGTACTACAGGGGGCACTGAAGCTTTCTTT
cdr3_aa: CASSTTGGTEAFF

j_call: TRBJ2-5
clone_size: NA
cdr3_length: 15
v_call: TRBV5-1
d_call: NA
cdr3_nt: TGCGCCAGCAGCTTGGCTACGGGGAGGCAAGAGACCCAGTACTTC
cdr3_aa: CASSLATGRQETQYF

j_call: TRBJ1-5
clone_size: NA
cdr3_length: 14
v_call: TRBV4-3
d_call: NA
cdr3_nt: TGCGCCAGCAGCCAAGAATTGACCCTTCAGCCCCAGCATTTT
cdr3_aa: CASSQELTLQPQHF

j_call: TRBJ2-3
clone_size: NA
cdr3_length: 15
v_call: TRBV7-6
d_call: TRBD2
cdr3_nt: TGTGCCAGCAGCTTGGGACTAGCGGGGACAGATACGCAGTATTTT
cdr3_aa: CASSLGLAGTDTQYF

j_call: TRBJ2-6
clone_size: NA
cdr3_length: 20
v_call: TRBV7-8
d_call: TRBD1
cdr3_nt: TGTGCCAGCAGCCCATTCCCCGGGACAGGGCTCCACTCTGGGGCCAACGTCCTGACTTTC
cdr3_aa: CASSPFPGTGLHSGANVLTF

j_call: TRBJ2-3
clone_size: NA
cdr3_length: 13
v_call: TRBV18
d_call: NA
cdr3_nt: TGTGCCAGCTCACCACCGGATGCCGATACGCAGTATTTT
cdr3_aa: CASSPPDADTQYF

j_call: TRBJ2-2
clone_size: NA
cdr3_length: 14
v_call: TRBV5-4
d_call: NA
cdr3_nt: TGTGCCAGCAGCTTGATGCAGAACACCGGGGAGCTGTTTTTT
cdr3_aa: CASSLMQNTGELFF

j_call: TRBJ2-4
clone_size: NA
cdr3_length: 14
v_call: TRBV7-2
d_call: NA
cdr3_nt: TGTGCCAGCACCCGAGGGGCCCTCGACCACATTCAGTACTTC
cdr3_aa: CASTRGALDHIQYF

j_call: TRBJ2-7
clone_size: NA
cdr3_length: 13
v_call: TRBV5-5
d_call: NA
cdr3_nt: TGTGCCAGCAGCTTCCAGAGCTCCTACGAGCAGTACTTC
cdr3_aa: CASSFQSSYEQYF

j_call: TRBJ2-5
clone_size: NA
cdr3_length: 15
v_call: TRBV6-6
d_call: NA
cdr3_nt: TGTGCCAGCAGTTATACAAGGACTTCACAAGAGACCCAGTACTTC
cdr3_aa: CASSYTRTSQETQYF

j_call: TRBJ2-3
clone_size: NA
cdr3_length: 13
v_call: TRBV19
d_call: NA
cdr3_nt: TGTGCCAGTACTAGGGGGGGGTCAGATACGCAGTATTTT
cdr3_aa: CASTRGGSDTQYF

j_call: TRBJ1-6
clone_size: NA
cdr3_length: 15
v_call: TRBV7-9
d_call: TRBD1
cdr3_nt: TGTGCCAGCAGCGCCCGGGACAGTTATAATTCACCCCTCCACTTT
cdr3_aa: CASSARDSYNSPLHF

j_call: TRBJ1-1
clone_size: once
cdr3_length: 12
v_call: TRBV13
d_call: NA
cdr3_nt: TGTGCCAGCAGCTTAGTGAACACTGAAGCTTTCTTT
cdr3_aa: CASSLVNTEAFF

j_call: TRBJ2-5
clone_size: NA
cdr3_length: 14
v_call: TRBV9
d_call: NA
cdr3_nt: TGTGCCAGCAGCGGGACCGGGACCCAAGAGACCCAGTACTTC
cdr3_aa: CASSGTGTQETQYF

j_call: TRBJ1-1
clone_size: NA
cdr3_length: 14
v_call: TRBV19
d_call: NA
cdr3_nt: TGTGCCAGTAAGGACCCCCGGGAGGCCACTGAAGCTTTCTTT
cdr3_aa: CASKDPREATEAFF

j_call: TRBJ2-5
clone_size: NA
cdr3_length: 12
v_call: TRBV15
d_call: NA
cdr3_nt: TGTGCCACCAGCAGATCTCGAAAGACCCAGTACTTC
cdr3_aa: CATSRSRKTQYF

j_call: TRBJ1-1
clone_size: NA
cdr3_length: 15
v_call: TRBV4-3
d_call: NA
cdr3_nt: TGCGCCAGCAGCCAAGATCAACAGGGAGGTACTGAAGCTTTCTTT
cdr3_aa: CASSQDQQGGTEAFF

j_call: TRBJ2-7
clone_size: NA
cdr3_length: 16
v_call: TRBV7-2
d_call: NA
cdr3_nt: TGTGCCAGCAGCTTTAACGGCGGGGCCGCTACCTACGAGCAGTACTTC
cdr3_aa: CASSFNGGAATYEQYF

j_call: TRBJ2-2
clone_size: NA
cdr3_length: 13
v_call: TRBV5-1
d_call: NA
cdr3_nt: TGCGCCAGCAGCTTGGGGGCGGACGGGGAGCTGTTTTTT
cdr3_aa: CASSLGADGELFF

j_call: TRBJ2-7
clone_size: NA
cdr3_length: 13
v_call: TRBV19
d_call: NA
cdr3_nt: TGTGCCACTACGGGGGATAGGCTGAGGGAGCAGTACTTC
cdr3_aa: CATTGDRLREQYF

j_call: TRBJ1-2
clone_size: NA
cdr3_length: 14
v_call: TRBV6-1
d_call: NA
cdr3_nt: TGTGCCAGCAGAATCCACAGGGCTAACTATGGCTACACCTTC
cdr3_aa: CASRIHRANYGYTF

j_call: TRBJ1-4
clone_size: NA
cdr3_length: 14
v_call: TRBV5-1
d_call: NA
cdr3_nt: TGCGCCAGCAGGGGTTTCGGTGGGAATGAAAAACTGTTTTTT
cdr3_aa: CASRGFGGNEKLFF

j_call: TRBJ2-5
clone_size: NA
cdr3_length: 14
v_call: TRBV7-3
d_call: TRBD2
cdr3_nt: TGTGCCAGCAGCCCGGGGGGGAGTCGGGAGACCCAGTACTTC
cdr3_aa: CASSPGGSRETQYF

j_call: TRBJ2-5
clone_size: NA
cdr3_length: 14
v_call: TRBV11-3
d_call: TRBD2
cdr3_nt: TGTGCCAGCAGTAGCGGGGGGCGGGATGAGACCCAGTACTTC
cdr3_aa: CASSSGGRDETQYF

j_call: TRBJ1-2
clone_size: few
cdr3_length: 12
v_call: TRBV10-3
d_call: NA
cdr3_nt: TGTGCCATCAGGGGAAATTTGGATGGCTACACCTTC
cdr3_aa: CAIRGNLDGYTF